This is a list of T cell receptor beta chains from one sample in a study of vaccination effects on CD4 cells after COVID-19. Here immunoSEQ multiplex PCR was the method, and the copy in TCRdb shows in-frame clones only, minus some. The repertoire holds 41,000 or so clones, around 77% seen once, with 2.5% to 3.5% in the top ten. These receptors have no identified antigens. Sequenced here: CD4+ T cells from PBMCs cultured with HCoV-NL63 spike peptides, sampled before COVID-19 vaccination. The origin of the receptors is a human donor who received a COVID-19 vaccine. Both conserved end residues are trimmed from each CDR3.

v_call cdr3_aa
TRBV9 ASSGNTGTAGETQY
TRBV6-5 ASSRQGSTDTQY
TRBV19 ARHSSGANVLT
TRBV6-1 ASSTGTRANSPLH
TRBV6-5 ASSFSGHLLYGYT
TRBV5-1 ASSLGYDGTDTQY
TRBV7-2 ASSLVLQETQY
TRBV5-1 ASSLDSYYGYT
TRBV18 ASSLRGGLATNEKLF
TRBV20-1 SASYRRNTGELF
TRBV12-2 ASRGTIAPQH
TRBV29-1 SGQVNSGNTIY
TRBV2 ASSEEGQGNQPQH
TRBV9 ASSVTGDTDTQY
TRBV4-1 ASSPTNRLIQGAVETQY
TRBV6-5 ASSYRDRGGHEQF
TRBV5-1 ASRRTGVEETQY
TRBV5-1 ASSLAISGGPGGYT
TRBV4-3 ASSQETGANTGELF
TRBV12-3/TRBV12-4 ASSLAVATQY
TRBV10-3 AISRGAHTDTQY
TRBV18 ASSSGSKNTEAF
TRBV7-9 ASSLPRVRTDTQY
TRBV7-2 ASSLRVLGGYT
TRBV6-5 ASSFSTGFGF
TRBV20-1 SASDMRGYT
TRBV24-1 ATSVGRTQETQY
TRBV19 ASSIEGRGNSPLH
TRBV5-6 ASSSRGTDTQY
TRBV5-1 ASSFEGVTEAF
TRBV4-2 ASSQADGATNEKLF
TRBV7-6 ASSGTSGGYTDTQY
TRBV6-5 ASSFLPPGNQPQH
TRBV27 ASGKDYFGNEQF